The T cell receptor beta chain under discussion was sequenced for a study of graft-versus-host responses after intestinal transplantation. The wider study: Every transplant recipient was induced with anti-thymocyte globulin, then maintained on tacrolimus and steroids for roughly 3 years. Study conclusions and caveats: Researchers found peak circulating GvH clone levels linked to early post-transplant HvG declines.

This clone was counted a single time. Its cognate antigen is unknown. Trimming at V came to 4 bases and at J to 0 bases, leaving 16 bases not matched to a gene. CDR1 is SGHVS, CDR2 FNYEAQ, per germline. The CDR3 contains 19 residues. Profiling relied on immunoSEQ multiplex PCR, and the TCRdb table lists in-frame clones only, not all of them. This table holds some 120,000 clones, 85% to 95% found once. V and J are TRBV7-6 and TRBJ2-3; 7 positions match TRBD2. Sequenced here: unstimulated CD8+ T cells sorted from spleen or lymph node cells, sampled before transplant. This TCR was sampled from a human donor who was the organ donor for an intestinal transplant. CDR3 sequence reads: CASSSPTPSGAASTDTQYF. The CDR3 DNA sequence: TGTGCCAGCAGCTCCCCCACGCCTAGCGGAGCCGCTAGCACAGATACGCAGTATTTT.